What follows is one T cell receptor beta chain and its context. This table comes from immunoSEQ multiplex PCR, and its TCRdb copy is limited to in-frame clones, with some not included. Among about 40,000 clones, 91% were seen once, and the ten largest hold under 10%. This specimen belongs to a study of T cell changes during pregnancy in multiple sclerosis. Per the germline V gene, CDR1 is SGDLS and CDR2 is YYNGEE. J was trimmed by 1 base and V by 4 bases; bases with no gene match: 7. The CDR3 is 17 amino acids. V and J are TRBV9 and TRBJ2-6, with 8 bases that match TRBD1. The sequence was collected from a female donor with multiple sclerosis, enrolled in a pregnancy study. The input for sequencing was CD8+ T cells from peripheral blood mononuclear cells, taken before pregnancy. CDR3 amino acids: CASSRDRSGSGANVLTF. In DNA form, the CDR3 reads TGTGCCAGCAGCCGGGACAGGTCTGGGTCTGGGGCCAACGTCCTGACTTTC.